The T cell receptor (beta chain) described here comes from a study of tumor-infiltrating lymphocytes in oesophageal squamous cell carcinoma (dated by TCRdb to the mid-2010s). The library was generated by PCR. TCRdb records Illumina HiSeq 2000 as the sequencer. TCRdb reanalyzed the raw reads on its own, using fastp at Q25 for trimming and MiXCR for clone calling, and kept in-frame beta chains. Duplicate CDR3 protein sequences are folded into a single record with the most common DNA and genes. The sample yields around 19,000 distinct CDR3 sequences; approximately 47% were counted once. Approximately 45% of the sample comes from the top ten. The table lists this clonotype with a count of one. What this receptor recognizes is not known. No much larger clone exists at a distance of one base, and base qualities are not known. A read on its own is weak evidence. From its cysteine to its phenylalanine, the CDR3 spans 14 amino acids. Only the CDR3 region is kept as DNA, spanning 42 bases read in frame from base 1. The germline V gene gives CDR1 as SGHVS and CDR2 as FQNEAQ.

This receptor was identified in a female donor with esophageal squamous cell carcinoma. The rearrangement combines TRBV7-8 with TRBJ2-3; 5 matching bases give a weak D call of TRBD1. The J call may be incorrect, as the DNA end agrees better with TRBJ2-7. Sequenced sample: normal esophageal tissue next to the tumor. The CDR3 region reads CASSSWAGKYEQYF. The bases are TGTGCCAGCAGCTCGTGGGCAGGGAAATACGAGCAGTACTTC.